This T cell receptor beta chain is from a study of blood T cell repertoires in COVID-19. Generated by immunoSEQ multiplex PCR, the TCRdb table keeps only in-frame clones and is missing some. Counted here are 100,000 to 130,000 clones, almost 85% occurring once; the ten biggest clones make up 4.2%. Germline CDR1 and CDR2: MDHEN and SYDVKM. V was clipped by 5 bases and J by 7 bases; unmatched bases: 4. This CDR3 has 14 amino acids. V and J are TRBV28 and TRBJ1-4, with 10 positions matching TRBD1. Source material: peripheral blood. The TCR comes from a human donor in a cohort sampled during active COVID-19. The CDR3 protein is CASSTTGGFEKLFF. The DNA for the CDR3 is TGTGCCAGCAGTACGACAGGGGGCTTTGAAAAACTGTTTTTT.